A selection of T cell receptor beta chains follows, all from one sample in a study of response to subunit inactivated influenza vaccine. One entry per CDR3 protein, called by TCRdb with MiXCR from the RT-PCR reads. This sample has hundreds of thousands of distinct CDR3 sequences, with 12% found just once. Sequenced material: non-naive T cells sorted from PBMCs, taken around 14 days before vaccination. These receptors all come from a man over 45 who received an inactivated influenza vaccine. Each CDR3 is given with its conserved first and last residue. A D gene is named only where the DNA matches it firmly. Rows may omit the clone size; those that give it use once, few, many or a size class.

>TRBV7-2|NA|TRBJ1-1|NA
CASSSRGKTGNTEAFF
TGTGCCAGCAGCTCAAGGGGCAAGACAGGGAACACTGAAGCTTTCTTT
>TRBV6-1|TRBD1|TRBJ2-7|NA
CASSDLGQGPRF
TGTGCCAGCAGTGACCTGGGACAGGGGCCCCGGTTC
>TRBV20-1|NA|TRBJ2-7|NA
CSARDGGNYEQYF
TGCAGTGCTAGAGACGGGGGCAACTACGAGCAGTACTTC
>TRBV14|NA|TRBJ2-2|many
CASSRVNTGELFF
TGTGCCAGCAGCCGAGTTAACACCGGGGAGCTGTTTTTT
>TRBV6-2/TRBV6-3|NA|TRBJ1-5|few
CASSYLDTLNQPQHF
TGTGCCAGCAGTTACTTGGACACTCTCAATCAGCCCCAGCATTTT
>TRBV20-1|TRBD1|TRBJ2-7|NA
CSARDPGQGHFLDEQYF
TGCAGTGCTAGAGATCCTGGACAGGGACACTTTTTGGACGAGCAGTACTTC
>TRBV6-2/TRBV6-3|NA|TRBJ2-1|few
CATRLVGVDKAYNEQFF
TGTGCCACCCGTCTGGTTGGAGTCGATAAGGCCTACAATGAGCAGTTCTTC
>TRBV5-1|NA|TRBJ2-5|NA
CASSLFGVEEETQYF
TGCGCCAGCAGCTTGTTTGGGGTGGAGGAAGAGACCCAGTACTTC
>TRBV20-1|TRBD1|TRBJ2-7|few
CSALSSKTGGVSYEQYF
TGCAGTGCTCTCAGCTCTAAGACAGGGGGCGTCTCCTACGAGCAGTACTTC
>TRBV7-2|TRBD2|TRBJ2-1|few
CASSLAASSGHNEQFF
TGTGCCAGCAGCTTAGCGGCGTCTAGCGGGCACAATGAGCAGTTCTTC
>TRBV7-2|NA|TRBJ2-5|few
CASSPGSKETQYF
TGTGCCAGCAGCCCGGGCAGTAAGGAGACCCAGTACTTC
>TRBV29-1|NA|TRBJ2-2|many
CSASVLGEATGELFF
TGCAGCGCCTCTGTTTTGGGGGAGGCCACCGGGGAGCTGTTTTTT
>TRBV20-1|NA|TRBJ2-5|few
CSARSRTADQETQYF
TGCAGTGCTAGATCCAGGACGGCTGACCAAGAGACCCAGTACTTC
>TRBV24-1|NA|TRBJ2-7|NA
CATSDQFSEQYF
TGTGCCACCAGTGATCAGTTTAGCGAGCAGTACTTC
>TRBV2|TRBD1|TRBJ1-6|NA
CASRPGDRGSTLHF
TGTGCCAGCAGACCCGGGGACAGGGGTTCAACCCTCCACTTT
>TRBV28|NA|TRBJ2-1|many
CASSLVGVSYNEQFF
TGTGCCAGCAGTTTAGTGGGGGTCTCCTACAATGAGCAGTTCTTC
>TRBV20-1|NA|TRBJ1-1|many
CSARGRVNTEAFF
TGCAGTGCTAGGGGCAGGGTGAACACTGAAGCTTTCTTT
>TRBV12-3/TRBV12-4|NA|TRBJ1-2|few
CANLGDHGYTF
TGTGCCAATCTGGGGGACCATGGCTACACCTTC
>TRBV5-1|NA|TRBJ2-5|NA
CASREGVETQYF
TGCGCCAGCAGAGAAGGGGTAGAGACCCAGTACTTC
>TRBV5-5|NA|TRBJ2-2|NA
CASSFRDINTGELFF
TGTGCCAGCAGCTTCCGGGACATTAACACCGGGGAGCTGTTTTTT
>TRBV28|NA|TRBJ2-1|NA
CASSPLSSYNEQFF
TGTGCCAGCAGTCCCTTATCCAGCTACAATGAGCAGTTCTTC
>TRBV19|TRBD1|TRBJ1-4|many
CASSFGQGVATNEKLFF
TGTGCCAGTAGCTTCGGACAGGGCGTTGCAACTAATGAAAAACTGTTTTTT
>TRBV10-3|TRBD2|TRBJ2-1|few
CAIGGLAGNYNEQFF
TGTGCCATCGGAGGACTAGCGGGGAACTACAATGAGCAGTTCTTC
>TRBV2|TRBD1|TRBJ2-5|NA
CASSGDRGNQETQYF
TGTGCCAGCAGTGGTGACAGGGGAAACCAAGAGACCCAGTACTTC
>TRBV2|NA|TRBJ2-1|few
CASSEARLREQFF
TGTGCCAGCAGTGAAGCGAGACTAAGAGAGCAGTTCTTC
>TRBV7-2|NA|TRBJ1-2|NA
CASRDRGDYGYTF
TGTGCCAGCCGAGACAGAGGGGACTATGGCTACACCTTC
>TRBV4-1|NA|TRBJ1-1|many
CASSQRNRNTEAFF
TGCGCCAGCAGCCAACGTAATAGGAACACTGAAGCTTTCTTT
>TRBV6-1|NA|TRBJ2-7|NA
CASRIQGSYEQYF
TGTGCCAGCAGGATACAGGGATCCTACGAGCAGTACTTC
>TRBV11-2|TRBD2|TRBJ2-3|NA
CASRTSGSTDTQYF
TGTGCCAGCAGAACTAGCGGGAGTACAGATACGCAGTATTTT
>TRBV6-1|TRBD1|TRBJ2-3|few
CAGDRGLNTDTQYF
TGTGCCGGGGACAGGGGGCTCAACACAGATACGCAGTATTTT
>TRBV21-1|NA|TRBJ2-7|NA
CASSKALAASYEQYF
TGTGCCAGCAGCAAAGCGCTAGCGGCAAGCTACGAGCAGTACTTC
>TRBV18|NA|TRBJ1-2|NA
CASSPAPGGYGYTF
TGTGCCAGCTCACCCGCTCCAGGCGGCTATGGCTACACCTTC
>TRBV7-9|TRBD1|TRBJ1-2|few
CASNNQGVRIMGGYTF
TGTGCCAGCAACAACCAGGGGGTTCGGATTATGGGCGGCTACACCTTC
>TRBV5-1|NA|TRBJ2-1|many
CASSLDLANEQFF
TGCGCCAGCAGCTTGGACCTGGCCAATGAGCAGTTCTTC
>TRBV9|TRBD2|TRBJ2-3|few
CASSGTSGYTDTQYF
TGTGCCAGCAGCGGAACTAGCGGGTACACAGATACGCAGTATTTT
>TRBV11-2|NA|TRBJ2-1|many
CASSLSGEQFF
TGTGCCAGCAGCCTCAGCGGTGAGCAGTTCTTC
>TRBV2|TRBD1|TRBJ1-1|few
CASTTGVWTEAFF
TGTGCCAGCACTACAGGGGTATGGACTGAAGCTTTCTTT
>TRBV7-2|TRBD2|TRBJ2-7|few
CASSSRLAPEQYF
TGTGCCAGCAGCTCGAGACTAGCCCCCGAGCAGTACTTC
>TRBV25-1|NA|TRBJ2-7|NA
CASSDVAAQYF
TGTGCCAGCAGTGATGTGGCGGCGCAGTACTTC
>TRBV5-1|NA|TRBJ2-5|NA
CASAIWGQQQETQYF
TGCGCCAGCGCCATATGGGGGCAGCAGCAAGAGACCCAGTACTTC
>TRBV5-1|NA|TRBJ1-1|many
CASSLALSAGGFSF
TGCGCCAGCAGCTTGGCCTTATCGGCAGGCGGTTTTAGCTTT
>TRBV9|NA|TRBJ1-1|NA
CASSVGQGTVNTEAFF
TGTGCCAGCAGCGTTGGGCAAGGGACGGTGAACACTGAAGCTTTCTTT
>TRBV7-2|TRBD2|TRBJ2-7|NA
CASSCWDSGIYEQYF
TGTGCCAGCAGCTGCTGGGATAGCGGGATCTACGAGCAGTACTTC
>TRBV6-5|NA|TRBJ1-6|many
CASSHLPFGGNSPLHF
TGTGCCAGCAGTCACTTGCCTTTTGGGGGTAATTCACCCCTCCACTTT
>TRBV5-1|NA|TRBJ2-7|few
CASSGGTDEQYF
TGCGCCAGCAGCGGGGGGACAGACGAGCAGTACTTC
>TRBV24-1|TRBD1|TRBJ2-5|many
CATSDSLGTGKETQYF
TGTGCCACCAGTGATTCCCTCGGGACAGGGAAAGAGACCCAGTACTTC
>TRBV12-3/TRBV12-4|NA|TRBJ2-6|NA
CASSLYGGSGANVLTF
TGTGCCAGCAGTTTATATGGTGGGTCTGGGGCCAACGTCCTGACTTTC
>TRBV12-3/TRBV12-4|NA|TRBJ2-5|NA
CASTPGTSLTGKETQYF
TGTGCCAGCACCCCAGGGACTTCTTTAACTGGAAAAGAGACCCAGTACTTC
>TRBV14|NA|TRBJ2-7|few
CASSLVGQADVYEQYF
TGTGCCAGCAGCCTCGTGGGGCAAGCGGACGTCTACGAGCAGTACTTC
>TRBV7-8|TRBD2|TRBJ2-7|NA
CASSYLRGLAGVREQYF
TGTGCCAGCAGCTACCTTCGAGGACTAGCGGGAGTTCGCGAGCAGTACTTC
>TRBV11-2|TRBD2|TRBJ2-3|few
CASSLGSSGSTDTQYF
TGTGCCAGCAGCTTAGGAAGTAGCGGGAGCACAGATACGCAGTATTTT
>TRBV7-8|NA|TRBJ1-1|few
CASSLGVGTEAFF
TGTGCCAGCAGCTTAGGGGTCGGCACTGAAGCTTTCTTT